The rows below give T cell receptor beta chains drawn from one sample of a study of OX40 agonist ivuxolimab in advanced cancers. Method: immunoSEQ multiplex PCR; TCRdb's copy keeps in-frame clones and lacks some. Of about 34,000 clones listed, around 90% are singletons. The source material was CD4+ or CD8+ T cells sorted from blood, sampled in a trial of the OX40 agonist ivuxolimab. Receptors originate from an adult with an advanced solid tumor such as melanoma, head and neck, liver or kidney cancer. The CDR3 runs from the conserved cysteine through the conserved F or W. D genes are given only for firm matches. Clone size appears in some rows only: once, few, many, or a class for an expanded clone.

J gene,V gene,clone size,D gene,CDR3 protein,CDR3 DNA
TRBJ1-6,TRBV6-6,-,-,CASSGREDSPLHF,TGTGCCAGCAGCGGACGGGAAGATTCACCCCTCCACTTT
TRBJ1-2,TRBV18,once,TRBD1,CASSQNPDRGYGYTF,TGTGCCAGCTCACAAAATCCGGACAGGGGCTATGGCTACACCTTC
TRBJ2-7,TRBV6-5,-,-,CASSYDLSYEQYF,TGTGCCAGCAGTTACGACCTATCCTACGAGCAGTACTTC
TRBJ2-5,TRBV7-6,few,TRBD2,CASSLGGGSETQYF,TGTGCCAGCAGCTTAGGGGGGGGTTCAGAGACCCAGTACTTC
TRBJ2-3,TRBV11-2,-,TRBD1,CASSFTGQGFGDTQYF,TGTGCCAGCAGCTTCACGGGACAGGGGTTTGGAGATACGCAGTATTTT
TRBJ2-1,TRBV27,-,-,CASRQSSSYNEQFF,TGTGCCAGCAGGCAAAGTAGCTCCTACAATGAGCAGTTCTTC
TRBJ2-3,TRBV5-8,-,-,CASSLSQGPIGTDTQYF,TGTGCCAGCAGCTTAAGTCAGGGACCAATAGGCACAGATACGCAGTATTTT
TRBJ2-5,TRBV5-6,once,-,CASSFEETQYF,TGTGCCAGCAGCTTTGAAGAGACCCAGTACTTC
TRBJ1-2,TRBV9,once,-,CASSVADAYGYTF,TGTGCCAGCAGCGTAGCAGACGCCTATGGCTACACCTTC
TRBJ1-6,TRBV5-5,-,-,CASSFWKGNSPLHF,TGTGCCAGCAGCTTCTGGAAGGGTAATTCACCCCTCCACTTT
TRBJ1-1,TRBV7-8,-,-,CASSLSAGGRSTEAFF,TGTGCCAGCAGCTTATCGGCCGGGGGCCGGAGCACTGAAGCTTTCTTT
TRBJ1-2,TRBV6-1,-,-,CASSEARGWTGYTF,TGTGCCAGCAGTGAAGCGCGTGGATGGACTGGCTACACCTTC
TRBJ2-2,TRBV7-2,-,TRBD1,CASSWDSQNTGELFF,TGTGCCAGCAGCTGGGACAGCCAGAACACCGGGGAGCTGTTTTTT
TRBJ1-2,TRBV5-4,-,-,CASSLARGTNYGYTF,TGTGCCAGCAGCTTGGCCCGGGGGACGAACTATGGCTACACCTTC
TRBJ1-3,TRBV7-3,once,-,CASSLNPKVGPGNTIYF,TGTGCCAGCAGCTTAAATCCCAAGGTAGGGCCCGGAAACACCATATATTTT
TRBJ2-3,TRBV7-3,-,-,CASSLMGTGTDTQYF,TGTGCCAGCAGCTTAATGGGAACGGGCACAGATACGCAGTATTTT
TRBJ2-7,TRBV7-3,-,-,CASSLVLSIHEQYF,TGTGCCAGCAGCTTAGTTCTTAGTATTCACGAGCAGTACTTC
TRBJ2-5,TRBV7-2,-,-,CASSLLGQGETQYF,TGTGCCAGCAGCTTACTAGGGCAAGGGGAGACCCAGTACTTC
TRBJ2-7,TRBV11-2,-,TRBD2,CASSSPGLGTYEQYF,TGTGCCAGCAGTTCCCCGGGACTAGGAACCTACGAGCAGTACTTC
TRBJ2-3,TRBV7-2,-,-,CASSLSANRVQSTGTQYF,TGTGCCAGCAGCTTATCGGCCAACAGGGTTCAAAGCACGGGTACGCAGTATTTT
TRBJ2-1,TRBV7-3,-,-,CASSFLGTSNEQFF,TGTGCCAGCAGCTTTTTGGGAACCTCAAATGAGCAGTTCTTC
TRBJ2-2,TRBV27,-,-,CASSSLGWRELFF,TGTGCCAGCAGTTCCCTCGGTTGGCGGGAGCTGTTTTTT
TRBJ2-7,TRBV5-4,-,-,CASSLAGDFSYEQYF,TGTGCCAGCAGCTTGGCGGGGGACTTCTCCTACGAGCAGTACTTC
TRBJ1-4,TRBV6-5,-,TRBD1,CASSYAQGATEKLFF,TGTGCCAGCAGTTACGCGCAGGGGGCAACGGAAAAACTGTTTTTT
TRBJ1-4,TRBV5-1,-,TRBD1,CASTSGGDEKLFF,TGCGCCAGCACGTCAGGGGGGGACGAAAAACTGTTTTTT
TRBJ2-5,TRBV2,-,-,CASSDYQTGTQYF,TGTGCCAGCAGTGACTACCAAACTGGGACCCAGTACTTC
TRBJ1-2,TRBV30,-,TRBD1,CAWSYTGTGNYGYTF,TGTGCCTGGAGTTATACGGGGACAGGGAACTATGGCTACACCTTC
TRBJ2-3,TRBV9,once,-,CASSVVKTDTQYF,TGTGCCAGCAGCGTAGTGAAAACAGATACGCAGTATTTT
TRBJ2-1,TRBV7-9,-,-,CASSLSGPGYNEQFF,TGTGCCAGCAGCTTGTCGGGGCCGGGGTACAATGAGCAGTTCTTC
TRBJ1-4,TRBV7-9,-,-,CASSFGDTTNEKLFF,TGTGCCAGCAGCTTCGGGGACACAACTAATGAAAAACTGTTTTTT
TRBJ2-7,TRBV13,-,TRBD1,CASSLGGQGVVYEQYF,TGTGCCAGCAGCTTAGGGGGACAGGGGGTAGTCTACGAGCAGTACTTC
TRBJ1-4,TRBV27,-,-,CASSYDGPNEKLFF,TGTGCCAGCAGTTACGACGGACCTAATGAAAAACTGTTTTTT
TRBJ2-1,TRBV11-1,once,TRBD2,CASSSAGGEYSEQFF,TGTGCCAGCAGCTCAGCGGGAGGAGAATATAGTGAGCAGTTCTTC
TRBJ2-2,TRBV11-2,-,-,CASSFGGNTGELFF,TGTGCCAGCAGCTTCGGGGGGAACACCGGGGAGCTGTTTTTT
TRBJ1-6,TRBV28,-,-,CASSPNPGRQTRSSYNSPLHF,TGTGCCAGCAGTCCAAACCCCGGGAGGCAAACCCGAAGCTCCTATAATTCACCCCTCCACTTT
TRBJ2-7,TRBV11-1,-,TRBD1,CASSLGDRVYEQYF,TGTGCCAGCAGCTTAGGAGACAGGGTCTACGAGCAGTACTTC
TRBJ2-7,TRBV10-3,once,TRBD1,CAIRHGTGGFEQYF,TGTGCCATCAGACACGGGACAGGGGGCTTCGAGCAGTACTTC
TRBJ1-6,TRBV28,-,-,CASSLLNSPLHF,TGTGCCAGCAGTTTGTTGAATTCACCCCTCCACTTT
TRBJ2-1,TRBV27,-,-,CASSQGQPYNEQFF,TGTGCCAGCAGTCAAGGACAACCTTACAATGAGCAGTTCTTC